What follows is one TCR beta chain and its context. Clones were sequenced by immunoSEQ multiplex PCR, and TCRdb holds only the in-frame ones, with some missing. The table includes 85,000 to 90,000 clones, 85% to 95% detected once. These data originate in a study of T cell changes during pregnancy in multiple sclerosis. From germline, CDR1 is LGHNT and CDR2 FRNRAP. V lost 6 bases, J lost 1 base, and 9 bases lay in between. The CDR3 totals 13 residues. Specimen: peripheral blood, collected in the first trimester of pregnancy. This clonotype was sampled from a female donor in good health, enrolled as a control in a pregnancy study. This sequence joins TRBV12-5 and TRBJ2-5, with D maybe TRBD1 (6 bases). The CDR3 loop is CASGRDTQETQYF. CDR3 coding DNA: TGTGCTAGTGGCCGGGACACCCAAGAGACCCAGTACTTC.